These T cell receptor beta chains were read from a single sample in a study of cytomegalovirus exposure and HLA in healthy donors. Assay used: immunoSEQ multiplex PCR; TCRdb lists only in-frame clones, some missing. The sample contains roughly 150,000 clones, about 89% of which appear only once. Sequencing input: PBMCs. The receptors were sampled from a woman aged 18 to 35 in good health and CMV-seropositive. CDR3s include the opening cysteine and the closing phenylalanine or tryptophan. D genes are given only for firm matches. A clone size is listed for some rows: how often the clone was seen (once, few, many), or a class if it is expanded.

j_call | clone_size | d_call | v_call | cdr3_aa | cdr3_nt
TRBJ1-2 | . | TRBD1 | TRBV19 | CASSGGTGIESYGYTF | TGTGCCAGTAGTGGGGGGACAGGGATTGAAAGCTATGGCTACACCTTC
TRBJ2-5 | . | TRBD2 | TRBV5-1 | CASSLGREEGSQYF | TGCGCCAGCAGCTTGGGGCGGGAGGAAGGATCCCAGTACTTC
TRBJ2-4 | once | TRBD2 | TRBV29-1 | CSVETSGKNIQYF | TGCAGCGTGGAGACTAGCGGGAAAAACATTCAGTACTTC
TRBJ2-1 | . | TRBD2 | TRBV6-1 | CASSPGTSGRHEQFF | TGTGCCAGCAGTCCGGGGACTAGCGGGAGACATGAGCAGTTCTTC
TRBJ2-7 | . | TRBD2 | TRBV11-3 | CASSPGAGGPYEQYF | TGTGCCAGCAGCCCGGGAGCGGGAGGGCCGTATGAGCAGTACTTC
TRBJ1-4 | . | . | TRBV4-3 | CASSQLGAHGGEKLFF | TGCGCCAGCAGCCAACTGGGGGCTCATGGTGGTGAAAAACTGTTTTTT
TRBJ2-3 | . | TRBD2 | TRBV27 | CASSSLAGSTDTQYF | TGTGCCAGCTCTTCGTTAGCGGGGAGCACAGATACGCAGTATTTT
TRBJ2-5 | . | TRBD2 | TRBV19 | CASSIHRTSGQETQYF | TGTGCCAGTAGTATTCACCGGACTAGCGGACAAGAGACCCAGTACTTC
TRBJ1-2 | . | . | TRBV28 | CASSFPTGTSSGYTF | TGTGCCAGCAGTTTCCCAACAGGTACTAGCTCGGGCTACACCTTC
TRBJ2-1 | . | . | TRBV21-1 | CASSKVGGLAGIGGNEQFF | TGTGCCAGCAGCAAAGTGGGAGGACTAGCGGGCATAGGAGGGAATGAGCAGTTCTTC
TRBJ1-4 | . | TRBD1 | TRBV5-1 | CASSLARTGEGNEKLFF | TGCGCCAGCAGCTTGGCCCGGACAGGAGAGGGTAATGAAAAACTGTTTTTT
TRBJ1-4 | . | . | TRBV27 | CASSLSRAGEKLFF | TGTGCCAGCAGTTTGTCTCGAGCGGGTGAAAAACTGTTTTTT
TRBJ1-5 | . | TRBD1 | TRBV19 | CASSITDRVNQPQHF | TGTGCCAGTAGTATCACGGACAGGGTAAATCAGCCCCAGCATTTT
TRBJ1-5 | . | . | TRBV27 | CASSLSLSQPQHF | TGTGCCAGCAGTTTATCGCTGAGTCAGCCCCAGCATTTT
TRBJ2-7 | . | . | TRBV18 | CASSPNEVYEQYF | TGTGCCAGCTCACCAAACGAGGTGTACGAGCAGTACTTC
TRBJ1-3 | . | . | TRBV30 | CAWSSGQVIGDTSGNTIYF | TGTGCCTGGAGTTCCGGGCAGGTGATCGGGGACACCTCTGGAAACACCATATATTTT
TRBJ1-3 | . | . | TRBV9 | CASSVAPSVGEPGNTIYF | TGTGCCAGCAGCGTAGCCCCATCCGTAGGGGAACCTGGAAACACCATATATTTT
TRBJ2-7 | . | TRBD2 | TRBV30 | CAWSVGGSATHEQYF | TGTGCCTGGAGTGTAGGCGGGAGTGCCACCCACGAGCAGTACTTC
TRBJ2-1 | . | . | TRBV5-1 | CASSLLTVGEQFF | TGCGCCAGCAGCTTATTGACAGTAGGTGAGCAGTTCTTC
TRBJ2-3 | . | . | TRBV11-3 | CASSLVPTSGPHTQYF | TGTGCCAGCAGCTTAGTACCTACTAGTGGGCCTCATACGCAGTATTTT
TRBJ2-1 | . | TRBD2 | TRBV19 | CASIPSGRDGSYNEQFF | TGTGCCAGTATTCCTAGCGGGAGAGACGGCTCCTACAATGAGCAGTTCTTC
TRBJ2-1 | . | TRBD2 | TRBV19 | CASKKAGLAGRYNEQFF | TGTGCCAGTAAGAAGGCCGGACTAGCGGGGAGGTATAATGAGCAGTTCTTC
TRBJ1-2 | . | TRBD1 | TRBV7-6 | CASSGQGAYGYTF | TGTGCCAGCAGCGGACAGGGGGCCTATGGCTACACCTTC
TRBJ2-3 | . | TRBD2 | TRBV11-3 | CASSFFAGTSATDTQYF | TGTGCCAGCAGCTTTTTTGCGGGGACTAGCGCCACAGATACGCAGTATTTT
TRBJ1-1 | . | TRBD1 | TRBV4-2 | CASSQGRDSSEAFF | TGTGCCAGCAGCCAAGGCCGGGACAGCTCTGAAGCTTTCTTT
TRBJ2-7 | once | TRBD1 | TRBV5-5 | CASSETTGNYEQYF | TGTGCCAGCAGCGAGACGACAGGGAACTACGAGCAGTACTTC
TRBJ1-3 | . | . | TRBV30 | CAWGYGLSSGNTIYF | TGTGCCTGGGGATACGGACTGAGTTCTGGAAACACCATATATTTT
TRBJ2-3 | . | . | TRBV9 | CASSGLTDTQYF | TGTGCCAGCAGCGGACTGACGGATACGCAGTATTTT
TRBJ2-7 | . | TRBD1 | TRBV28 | CASSSAQQGAYEQYF | TGTGCCAGCAGTTCGGCTCAACAGGGGGCCTACGAGCAGTACTTC
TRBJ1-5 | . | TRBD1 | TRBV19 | CASSRDRGRNQPQHF | TGTGCCAGTAGTAGGGACAGGGGGCGAAATCAGCCCCAGCATTTT
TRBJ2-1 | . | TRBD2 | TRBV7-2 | CASTPGLANEQFF | TGTGCCAGCACCCCGGGACTAGCAAATGAGCAGTTCTTC
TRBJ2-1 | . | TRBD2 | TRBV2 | CASSEARGRSVNEQFF | TGTGCCAGCAGTGAAGCACGCGGGAGGAGCGTAAATGAGCAGTTCTTC
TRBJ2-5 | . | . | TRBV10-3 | CAISDNGETQYF | TGTGCCATCAGCGACAATGGGGAGACCCAGTACTTC
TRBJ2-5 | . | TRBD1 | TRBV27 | CASSYSPGQPGLGDQYF | TGTGCCAGCAGTTACTCCCCGGGACAGCCTGGCTTAGGTGACCAGTACTTC
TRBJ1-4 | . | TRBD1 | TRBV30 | CAWSIEGAWANEKLFF | TGTGCCTGGAGTATAGAGGGGGCGTGGGCTAATGAAAAACTGTTTTTT
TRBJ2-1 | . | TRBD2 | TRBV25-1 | CASSAPWVAGVGYNEQFF | TGTGCCAGCAGTGCCCCCTGGGTAGCGGGAGTAGGATACAATGAGCAGTTCTTC
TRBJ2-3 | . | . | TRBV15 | CATSREDGGHVNTQYF | TGTGCCACCAGCAGGGAGGACGGTGGCCATGTGAATACGCAGTATTTT
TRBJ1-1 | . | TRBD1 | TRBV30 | CAWQGAAEAFF | TGTGCCTGGCAGGGGGCGGCTGAAGCTTTCTTT
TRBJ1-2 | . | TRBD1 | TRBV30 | CAWRRRDRGGYTF | TGTGCCTGGAGGCGAAGGGACAGGGGCGGCTACACCTTC
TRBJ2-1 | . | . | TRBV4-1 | CASSHMREQFF | TGCGCCAGCAGCCATATGAGGGAGCAGTTCTTC
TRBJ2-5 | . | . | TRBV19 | CASAPRHRDQETQYF | TGTGCCAGTGCTCCTCGGCACAGGGACCAAGAGACCCAGTACTTC
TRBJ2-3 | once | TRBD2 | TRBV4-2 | CASSALAGSTDTQYF | TGTGCCAGCAGCGCACTAGCGGGGAGCACAGATACGCAGTATTTT
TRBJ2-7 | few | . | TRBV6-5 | CASSYSIARNYEQYF | TGTGCCAGCAGTTACTCGATTGCGAGAAACTACGAGCAGTACTTC
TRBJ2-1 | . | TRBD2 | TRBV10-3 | CAISERASGSIRNEQFF | TGTGCCATCAGTGAGAGGGCTAGCGGGAGTATTCGGAATGAGCAGTTCTTC
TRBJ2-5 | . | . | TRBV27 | CASRRYRADLRQETQYF | TGTGCCAGCAGGCGGTATAGGGCGGACTTACGCCAAGAGACCCAGTACTTC
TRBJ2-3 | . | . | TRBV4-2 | CASSQDYDTDTQYF | TGTGCCAGCAGCCAAGACTACGACACAGATACGCAGTATTTT
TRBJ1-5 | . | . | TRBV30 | CAWSGRGGQPNQPQHF | TGTGCCTGGAGTGGCCGGGGTGGACAGCCAAATCAGCCCCAGCATTTT
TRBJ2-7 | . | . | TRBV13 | CASSLGLEGGEQYF | TGTGCCAGCAGCTTAGGTCTGGAAGGGGGCGAGCAGTACTTC
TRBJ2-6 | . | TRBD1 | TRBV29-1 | CSVGQGNGANVLTF | TGCAGCGTGGGACAGGGGAACGGGGCCAACGTCCTGACTTTC